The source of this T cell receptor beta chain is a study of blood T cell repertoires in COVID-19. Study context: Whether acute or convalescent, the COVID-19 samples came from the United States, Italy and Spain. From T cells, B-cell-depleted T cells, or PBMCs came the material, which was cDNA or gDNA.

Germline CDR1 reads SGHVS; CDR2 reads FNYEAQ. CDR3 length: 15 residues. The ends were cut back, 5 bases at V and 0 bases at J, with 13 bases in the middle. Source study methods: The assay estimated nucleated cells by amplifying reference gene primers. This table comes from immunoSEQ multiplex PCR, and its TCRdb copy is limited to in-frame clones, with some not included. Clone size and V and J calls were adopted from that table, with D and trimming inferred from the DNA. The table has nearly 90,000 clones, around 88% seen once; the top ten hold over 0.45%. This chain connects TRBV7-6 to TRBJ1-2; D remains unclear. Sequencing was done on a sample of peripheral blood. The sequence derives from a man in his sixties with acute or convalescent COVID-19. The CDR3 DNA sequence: TGTGCCAGCAGCCCCTCGGGAGTAGCTAACTATGGCTACACCTTC. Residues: CASSPSGVANYGYTF. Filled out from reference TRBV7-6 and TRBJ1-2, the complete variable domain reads GAGVSQSPRYKVTKRGQDVALRCDPISGHVSLYWYRQALGQGPEFLTYFNYEAQQDKSGLPNDRFSAERPEGSISTLTIQRTEQRDSAMYRCASSPSGVANYGYTFGSGTRLTVV.